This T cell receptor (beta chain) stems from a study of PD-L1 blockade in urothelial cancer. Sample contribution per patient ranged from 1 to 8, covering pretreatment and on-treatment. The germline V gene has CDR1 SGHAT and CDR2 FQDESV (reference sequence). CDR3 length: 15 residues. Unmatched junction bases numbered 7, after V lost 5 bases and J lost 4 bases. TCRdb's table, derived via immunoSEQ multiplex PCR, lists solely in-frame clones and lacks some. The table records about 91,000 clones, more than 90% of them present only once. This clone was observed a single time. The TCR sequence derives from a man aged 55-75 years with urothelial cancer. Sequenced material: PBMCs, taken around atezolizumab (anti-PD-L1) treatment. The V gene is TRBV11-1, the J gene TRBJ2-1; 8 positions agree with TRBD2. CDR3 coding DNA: TGTGCCAGCAGCCCTCTAGCGGGCCCATACAATGAGCAGTTCTTC. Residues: CASSPLAGPYNEQFF.